Each of the 19 T cell receptor beta chains below was sequenced from the same sample in a study of blood T cell repertoires in COVID-19. The assay was immunoSEQ multiplex PCR, and TCRdb's table has in-frame clones only and misses some. The table lists approximately 180,000 clones, around 90% of them singletons. The sequenced sample consisted of peripheral blood. Receptors originate from a man aged 50-60 years with acute or convalescent COVID-19.

The genes are TRBV4-1 and TRBJ2-3; 8 bases are shared with TRBD1. This CDR3 region has 13 residues. Germline V gene data show CDR1 as MGHRA and CDR2 as YSYEKL. Losses at the gene ends were 4 bases for V and 5 bases for J; bases not matched to a gene: 2. The CDR3 DNA reads as TGCGCCAGCAGCCCAGGGGGCGGAGATACGCAGTATTTT. Translating gives CASSPGGGDTQYF.

The chain's CDR3 is CSVDSLSGEVFNEQFF. CDR3 nucleotides: TGCAGCGTTGACTCCCTGAGCGGGGAAGTCTTCAATGAGCAGTTCTTC. The gene calls are TRBV29-1 and TRBJ2-1; 7 nucleotides align to TRBD2. After removal of 3 bases from V and 6 bases from J, the junction contained 14 bases not matched to a gene. The CDR3 runs to 16 residues. In germline, CDR1 is SQVTM, CDR2 ANQGSEA.

V is TRBV5-6 and J is TRBJ1-1; D is undetermined. In germline, CDR1 is SGHDT, CDR2 YYEEEE. Trimming took off 2 bases at V and 1 base at J, with 3 bases between the two ends. This CDR3 region has 12 residues. DNA of the CDR3: TGTGCCAGCAGCTTCAAGAACACTGAAGCTTTCTTT. It translates to CASSFKNTEAFF.

The CDR3 loop is CASSGGTAYSNQPQHF. As DNA, the CDR3 is TGTGCCAGCAGTGGAGGGACAGCATATAGCAATCAGCCCCAGCATTTT. The rearrangement links TRBV6-1 to TRBJ1-5, with 7 bases fitting TRBD1. Trimming cost V 4 bases and J 0 bases; bases outside gene matches: 6. The CDR3 totals 16 residues. Germline V gene data show CDR1 as MNHNS and CDR2 as SASEGT.

The chain combines TRBV3-1 (or the pseudogene TRBV3-2) with TRBJ1-2; weak D call: TRBD1 (6 bases). CDR3 length: 16 amino acids. The V end lost 1 base, the J end lost 7 bases, and 19 bases lay between the germline ends. Germline-derived CDR1 and CDR2 are LGHDT and YNNKEL (reference sequence). CDR3 sequence: CASSQGNLGGDLGYTF. The CDR3 DNA reads as TGTGCCAGCAGCCAAGGCAATTTAGGGGGTGACCTTGGCTACACCTTC.

In its sample, this clone was seen a few times. This sequence joins TRBV7-8 and TRBJ2-7; 7 bases are a match to TRBD1. The germline CDR1 and CDR2 sequences are SGHVS and FQNEAQ. CDR3 size: 13 residues. V shed 5 bases, J shed 9 bases, and the junction held 10 bases outside the gene matches. This CDR3 is CASSTGDTMAQYF. CDR3 DNA sequence: TGTGCCAGCAGCACAGGGGACACCATGGCGCAGTACTTC.

The V call is TRBV11-2, the J call TRBJ2-6; D may be TRBD2 (5 bases). This CDR3 contains 16 residues. Looked up from germline, CDR1 is SGHAT and CDR2 is FQNNGV. V gave up 5 bases and J gave up 0 bases, with 11 bases separating them. CDR3 nucleotides: TGTGCCAGCAGCCTATCTGCGGGCTCTGGGGCCAACGTCCTGACTTTC. Translating it yields CASSLSAGSGANVLTF.

The sample holds one count of this clone. The chain recombines TRBV9 with TRBJ1-3; D not certain. This CDR3 is 17 amino acids long. V lost 0 bases and J lost 0, with 13 bases in between. From germline, CDR1 is SGDLS and CDR2 YYNGEE. The DNA of the CDR3 is TGTGCCAGCAGCGTAGGGCAGGACTTACGCTCTGGAAACACCATATATTTT. Its translation is CASSVGQDLRSGNTIYF.

The chain recombines TRBV7-3 with TRBJ2-7, with TRBD2 matching over 8 bases. CDR1 SGHTA and CDR2 FQGTGA come from the germline V gene. The CDR3 runs 19 residues. V dropped 8 bases and J dropped 0; count of bases not matched to a gene: 21. CDR3 protein: CASPIGGRPCTASSYEQYF. The CDR3 coding sequence is TGTGCCAGCCCGATTGGCGGGAGGCCCTGCACCGCCAGCTCCTACGAGCAGTACTTC.

The chain recombines TRBV24-1 with TRBJ2-3, with 7 bases that match TRBD1. Trimming at V came to 6 bases and at J to 6 bases, leaving 11 bases not matched to a gene. Germline loops: CDR1 KGHDR, CDR2 SFDVKD. The CDR3 contains 15 residues. The CDR3 sequence: CATSPEGARWDTQYF. The CDR3 DNA sequence: TGTGCCACCAGTCCCGAGGGGGCGCGATGGGATACGCAGTATTTT.

The chain couples TRBV5-6 to TRBJ1-5; weak D call: TRBD1 (5 bases). The CDR3 consists of 14 residues. CDR1 SGHDT and CDR2 YYEEEE come from the germline V gene. The germline V and J ends were trimmed by 1 base and 3 bases, with 8 bases remaining between them. The CDR3 loop reads CASSLSGINQPQHF. CDR3 coding DNA: TGTGCCAGCAGCTTGTCAGGGATCAATCAGCCCCAGCATTTT.

The chain couples TRBV9 to TRBJ2-1, with 9 nucleotides matching TRBD2. V lost 3 bases to trimming and J lost 5 bases; unmatched junction nucleotides: 12. Germline assignment: CDR1 SGDLS and CDR2 YYNGEE. CDR3 size: 17 residues. The CDR3 DNA reads as TGTGCCAGCAGCGCCCTTAAGCGGGGGGCCCGGGACAATGAGCAGTTCTTC. Amino acid sequence: CASSALKRGARDNEQFF.

This rearrangement joins TRBV28 to TRBJ2-3; weak D call: TRBD2 (5 bases). The CDR3 totals 13 residues. Germline-derived CDR1 and CDR2 are MDHEN and SYDVKM. The V end lost 4 bases, the J end lost 7 bases, and 12 bases lay between the germline ends. CDR3 amino acids: CASSSRAPYTQYF. Written as DNA, the CDR3 is TGTGCCAGCAGTTCGCGGGCTCCTTATACGCAGTATTTT.

The V and J genes are TRBV15 and TRBJ1-1, with 11 bases fitting TRBD1. This CDR3 contains 15 residues. Unmatched junction bases numbered 4, after V lost 5 bases and J lost 2 bases. CDR1 is LNHNV, CDR2 YYDKDF, per germline (reference sequence). CDR3 nucleotides: TGTGCCACCAGCGGGGGACAGGGGGAAAACACTGAAGCTTTCTTT. Protein product: CATSGGQGENTEAFF. Supplemented by reference TRBV15 and TRBJ1-1, the full variable domain reads DAMVIQNPRYQVTQFGKPVTLSCSQTLNHNVMYWYQQKSSQAPKLLFHYYDKDFNNEADTPDNFQSRRPNTSFCFLDIRSPGLGDTAMYLCATSGGQGENTEAFFGQGTRLTVV.

The V and J genes are TRBV19 and TRBJ1-2; 7 bases line up with TRBD1. CDR1 is LNHDA, CDR2 SQIVND, per germline (reference sequence). With 4 bases clipped from V and 0 bases from J, the junction kept 11 bases outside the gene matches. There are 17 residues in the CDR3. The CDR3 loop is CASSTLTGSAANYGYTF. The CDR3 region has the DNA TGTGCCAGTAGTACCCTGACAGGGTCCGCAGCTAACTATGGCTACACCTTC.

This clone was seen only once. The V and J genes are TRBV9 and TRBJ2-5; TRBD2 matches at 8 bases. The CDR3 has 16 amino acids. Looked up from germline, CDR1 is SGDLS and CDR2 is YYNGEE. Trimming took 3 bases from V and 1 from J; bases not matched to a gene: 8. This chain's CDR3 is CASSEAPTSGQETQYF. Here the CDR3 DNA reads TGTGCCAGCAGCGAGGCCCCTACTAGCGGCCAAGAGACCCAGTACTTC.

This chain connects TRBV30 to TRBJ1-1, with D maybe TRBD1 (6 bases). Germline lookup yields CDR1 GTSNPN and CDR2 SVGIG (reference sequence). The CDR3 covers 13 residues. V shed 5 bases and J shed 5 bases, with 15 bases lying between them. CDR3 in DNA: TGTGCCTGGGGGAAGGGGGTTAAGACTGAAGCTTTCTTT. This codes for CAWGKGVKTEAFF.

The rearrangement links TRBV19 to TRBJ1-5; D gene uncertain. The germline V gene has CDR1 LNHDA and CDR2 SQIVND (reference sequence). CDR3 size: 14 residues. V was trimmed by 8 bases and J by 0 bases, leaving 11 bases between them. The CDR3 sequence: CASQRHTSNQPQHF. Here the CDR3 DNA reads TGTGCCAGTCAAAGACACACTAGCAATCAGCCCCAGCATTTT.

V is TRBV6-5 and J is TRBJ2-1, with a possible D match to TRBD2 (5 bases). Looked up from germline, CDR1 is MNHEY and CDR2 is SVGAGI. The CDR3 loop spans 13 amino acids. With 2 bases removed from V and 7 bases from J, the gap between germline ends came to 9 bases. The CDR3 sequence: CASSYTEENEQFF. Written as DNA, the CDR3 is TGTGCCAGCAGTTACACGGAGGAGAATGAGCAGTTCTTC.